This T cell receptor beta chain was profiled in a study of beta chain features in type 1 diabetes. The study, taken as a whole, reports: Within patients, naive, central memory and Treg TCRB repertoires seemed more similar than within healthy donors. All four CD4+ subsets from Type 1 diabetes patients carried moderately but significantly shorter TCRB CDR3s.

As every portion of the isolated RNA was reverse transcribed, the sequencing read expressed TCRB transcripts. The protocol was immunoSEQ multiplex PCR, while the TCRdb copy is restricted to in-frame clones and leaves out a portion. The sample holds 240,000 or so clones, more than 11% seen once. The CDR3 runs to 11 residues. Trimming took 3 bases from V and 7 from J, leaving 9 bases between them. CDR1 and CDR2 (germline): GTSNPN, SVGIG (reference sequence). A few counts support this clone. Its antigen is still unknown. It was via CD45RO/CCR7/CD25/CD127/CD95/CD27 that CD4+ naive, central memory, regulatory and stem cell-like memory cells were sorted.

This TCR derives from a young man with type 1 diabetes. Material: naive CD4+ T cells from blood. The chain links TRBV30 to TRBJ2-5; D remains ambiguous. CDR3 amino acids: CAWSPVMTQYF. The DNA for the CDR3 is TGTGCCTGGAGCCCCGTTATGACCCAGTACTTC. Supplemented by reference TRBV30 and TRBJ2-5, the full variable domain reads SQTIHQWPATLVQPVGSPLSLECTVEGTSNPNLYWYRQAAGRGLQLLFYSVGIGQISSEVPQNLSASRPQDRQFILSSKKLLLSDSGFYLCAWSPVMTQYFGPGTRLLVL.